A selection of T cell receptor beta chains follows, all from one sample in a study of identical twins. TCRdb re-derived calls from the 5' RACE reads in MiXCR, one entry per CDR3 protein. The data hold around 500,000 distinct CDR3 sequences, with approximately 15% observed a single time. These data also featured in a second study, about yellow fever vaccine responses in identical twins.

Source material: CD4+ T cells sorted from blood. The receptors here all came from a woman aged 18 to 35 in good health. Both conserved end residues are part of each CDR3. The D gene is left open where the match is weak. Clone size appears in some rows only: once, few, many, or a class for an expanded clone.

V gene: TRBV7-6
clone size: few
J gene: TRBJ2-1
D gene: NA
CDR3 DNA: TGTGCCAGCAGCGCCTACGGGGAAATGGACAATGAGCAGTTCTTC
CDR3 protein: CASSAYGEMDNEQFF

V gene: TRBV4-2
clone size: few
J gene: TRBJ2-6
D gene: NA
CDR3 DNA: TGTGCCAGCAGCCAAGTAGAGGGGCTTGGGGCCAACGTCCTGACTTTC
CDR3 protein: CASSQVEGLGANVLTF

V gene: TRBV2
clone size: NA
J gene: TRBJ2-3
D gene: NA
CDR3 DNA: TGTGCCAGCAGCTCCGACTCCAGAACCAGCACAGATACGCAGTATTTT
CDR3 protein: CASSSDSRTSTDTQYF

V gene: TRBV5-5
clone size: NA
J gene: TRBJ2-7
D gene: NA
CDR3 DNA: TGTGCCAGCAGCGGCTTGAAATTTGGGGAGCAGTACTTC
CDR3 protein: CASSGLKFGEQYF

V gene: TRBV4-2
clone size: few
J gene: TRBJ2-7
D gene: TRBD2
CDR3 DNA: TGTGCCAGCAGCCACTCCTCTAGCGGGTCATCCTACGAGCAGTACTTC
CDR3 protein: CASSHSSSGSSYEQYF

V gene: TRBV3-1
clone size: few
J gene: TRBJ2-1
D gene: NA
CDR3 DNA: TGTGCCAGCAGCCAAGACCGGCTAGCCAATGAGCAGTTCTTC
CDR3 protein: CASSQDRLANEQFF

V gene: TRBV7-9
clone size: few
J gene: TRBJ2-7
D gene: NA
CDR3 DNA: TGTGCCAGCAGCACCGACCGTCAGGGGGGCTACGAGCAGTACTTC
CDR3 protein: CASSTDRQGGYEQYF

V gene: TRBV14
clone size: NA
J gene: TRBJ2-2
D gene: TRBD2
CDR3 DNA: TGTGCCAGCAGCCAATTTTTCGCTAGCGGGGACCTTGTTAAGGAGCTGTTTTTT
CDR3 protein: CASSQFFASGDLVKELFF

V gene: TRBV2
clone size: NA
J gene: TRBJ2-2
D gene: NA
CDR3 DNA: TGTGCCAGCAGTTTTGGGGCTGGTCACGGGGAGCTGTTTTTT
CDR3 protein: CASSFGAGHGELFF

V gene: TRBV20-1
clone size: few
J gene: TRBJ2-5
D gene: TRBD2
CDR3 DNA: TGCAGTGCTAGGGCGGGGGAGAGTAGAGAGACCCAGTACTTC
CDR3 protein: CSARAGESRETQYF

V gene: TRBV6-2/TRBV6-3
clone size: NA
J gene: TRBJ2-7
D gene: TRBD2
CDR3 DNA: TGTGCCAGCAGACCCGGCGGGGGCTACGAGCAGTACTTC
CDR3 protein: CASRPGGGYEQYF

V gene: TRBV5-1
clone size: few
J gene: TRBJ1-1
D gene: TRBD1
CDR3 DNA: TGCGCCAGCAGCGACAGGGGGACCACTGAAGCTTTCTTT
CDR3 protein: CASSDRGTTEAFF

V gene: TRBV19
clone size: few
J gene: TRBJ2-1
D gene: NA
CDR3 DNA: TGTGCCAGTAGTACACAGGGAACCGGGGACAATGAGCAGTTCTTC
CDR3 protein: CASSTQGTGDNEQFF

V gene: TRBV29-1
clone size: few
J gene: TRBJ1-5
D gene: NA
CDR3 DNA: TGCAGCGTTGGGGGCATCAATCAGCCCCAGCATTTT
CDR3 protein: CSVGGINQPQHF

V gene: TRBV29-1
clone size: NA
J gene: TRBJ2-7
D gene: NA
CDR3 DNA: TGCAGCGTTAAAAGCATATCCTACGAGCAGTACTTC
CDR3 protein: CSVKSISYEQYF

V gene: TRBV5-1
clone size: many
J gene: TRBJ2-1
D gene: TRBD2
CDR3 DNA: TGCGCCAGCAGCTTCGGACTAGCGGGAGTGTTTGAGCAGTTCTTC
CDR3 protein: CASSFGLAGVFEQFF

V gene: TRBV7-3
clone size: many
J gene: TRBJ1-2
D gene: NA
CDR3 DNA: TGTGCCAGCAGCTTAAAGGGCTCGAAAGGCTACACCTTC
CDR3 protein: CASSLKGSKGYTF

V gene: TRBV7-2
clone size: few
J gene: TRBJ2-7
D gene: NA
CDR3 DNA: TGTGCCAGCAGCCCAGTGACCGAATACGAGCAGTACTTC
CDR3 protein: CASSPVTEYEQYF